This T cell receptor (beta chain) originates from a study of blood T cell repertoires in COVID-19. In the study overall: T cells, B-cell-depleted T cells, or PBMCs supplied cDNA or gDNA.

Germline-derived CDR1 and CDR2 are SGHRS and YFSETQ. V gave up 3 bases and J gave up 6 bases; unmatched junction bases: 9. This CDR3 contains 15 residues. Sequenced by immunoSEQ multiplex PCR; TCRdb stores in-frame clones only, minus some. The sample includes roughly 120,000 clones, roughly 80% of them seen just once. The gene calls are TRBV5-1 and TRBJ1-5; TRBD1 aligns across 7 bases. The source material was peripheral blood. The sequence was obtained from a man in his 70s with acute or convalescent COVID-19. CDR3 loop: CASSSQGERGQPQHF. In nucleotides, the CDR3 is TGCGCCAGCAGCTCCCAGGGGGAACGGGGTCAGCCCCAGCATTTT. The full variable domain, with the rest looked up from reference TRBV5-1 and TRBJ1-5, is KAGVTQTPRYLIKTRGQQVTLSCSPISGHRSVSWYQQTPGQGLQFLFEYFSETQRNKGNFPGRFSGRQFSNSRSEMNVSTLELGDSALYLCASSSQGERGQPQHFGDGTRLSIL.